Below, 16 T cell receptor beta chains from the same sample are listed, as sequenced in a study of cytomegalovirus exposure and HLA in healthy donors. The PCR was carried out with 60 Vbeta primers and 13 Jbeta primers. Repertoires were generated with immunoSEQ multiplex PCR, while TCRdb's copy carries only in-frame clones and drops some. The table shows over 150,000 clones, with more than 60% occurring only once. Specimen: PBMCs. The origin of the receptors is a woman aged 40 to 50 in good health and CMV-seronegative.

The chain combines TRBV5-6 with TRBJ2-1; 8 bases agree with TRBD1. After removal of 4 bases from V and 9 bases from J, the junction contained 12 bases not matched to a gene. CDR1 and CDR2 from the germline V gene are SGHDT and YYEEEE. The CDR3 totals 15 residues. The CDR3 coding sequence is TGTGCCAGCAGCCGGGACAGGACCCTTCGCGGTGAGCAGTTCTTC. This sequence encodes CASSRDRTLRGEQFF.

This clone was seen only once. This rearrangement joins TRBV19 to TRBJ2-3, with a weak D call TRBD1 (6 bases). The CDR3 extends over 13 amino acids. V was clipped by 11 bases and J by 5 bases, with 17 bases between them. From germline, CDR1 is LNHDA and CDR2 SQIVND (reference sequence). The CDR3 DNA follows: TGTGCCGTCCAGGGGATCTTTAGAGATACGCAGTATTTT. Translated, it gives CAVQGIFRDTQYF. Variable domain in full (rest from reference TRBV19 and TRBJ2-3): DGGITQSPKYLFRKEGQNVTLSCEQNLNHDAMYWYRQDPGQGLRLIYYSQIVNDFQKGDIAEGYSVSREKKESFPLTVTSAQKNPTAFYLCAVQGIFRDTQYFGPGTRLTVL.

The chain links TRBV7-2 to TRBJ2-1; D is undetermined. The CDR3 is 15 amino acids. Germline V gene data show CDR1 as SGHTA and CDR2 as FQGNSA. V shed 4 bases and J shed 8 bases, with 18 bases lying between them. The CDR3 region has the DNA TGTGCCAGCAGCTCCGAGCTAGGTCGATTCCATGAGCAGTTCTTC. Protein sequence: CASSSELGRFHEQFF.

The table lists this clone with a few counts. The chain has TRBV6-1 and TRBJ2-7; D not certain. The CDR3 runs to 13 residues. The germline V gene encodes CDR1 MNHNS and CDR2 SASEGT. Trimming took 10 bases from V and 2 from J, leaving 15 bases between them. CDR3 in amino acids: CATDNPPTYEQYF. The CDR3 DNA reads TGTGCCACCGACAACCCGCCCACCTACGAGCAGTACTTC.

The chain couples TRBV6-6 to TRBJ1-1; D is perhaps TRBD1 (6 bases). The CDR3 is 15 amino acids. Germline CDR1 reads MNHNY; CDR2 reads SVGAGI (reference sequence). V was pared by 3 bases and J by 9 bases, with 20 bases between. The CDR3 protein is CASSYSPINREQAFF. The CDR3 DNA follows: TGTGCCAGCAGTTATAGCCCGATCAACAGGGAACAAGCTTTCTTT.

For the CDR3, the DNA is TGTGCCAGCAGCTTCTCGGGCACAGATACGCAGTATTTT. This sequence encodes CASSFSGTDTQYF. The chain is built from TRBV11-3 and TRBJ2-3; D is unresolved. The CDR3 length is 13 residues. Between the trimmed V and J ends, which lost 3 bases and 1 base, there was a span of 5 bases. Germline lookup yields CDR1 SGHNT and CDR2 YENEEA. Filled out from reference TRBV11-3 and TRBJ2-3, the complete variable domain reads EAGVVQSPRYKIIEKKQPVAFWCNPISGHNTLYWYLQNLGQGPELLIRYENEEAVDDSQLPKDRFSAERLKGVDSTLKIQPAELGDSAVYLCASSFSGTDTQYFGPGTRLTVL.

The rearrangement uses TRBV5-6 and TRBJ2-2; D perhaps matches TRBD2 (6 bases). The V end was cut by 6 bases, the J end by 6 bases, with 24 bases between. Germline CDR1 reads SGHDT; CDR2 reads YYEEEE. The CDR3 length is 17 residues. The CDR3, as DNA: TGTGCCAGCACCACGAAATGGGGGGAAGTAAGGGCCGGGGAGCTGTTTTTT. Amino acids: CASTTKWGEVRAGELFF.

The chain has TRBV13 and TRBJ1-4; possibly TRBD1 for D (6 bases). Trimming removed 5 bases at V and 0 bases at J, with 10 bases between. Germline V CDR1 and CDR2: PRHDT, FYEKMQ (reference sequence). This CDR3 region has 15 residues. The CDR3 loop reads CASSPRQATNEKLFF. The CDR3 bases are TGTGCCAGCAGCCCAAGACAGGCAACTAATGAAAAACTGTTTTTT. Full variable domain (missing parts from reference TRBV13 and TRBJ1-4): AAGVIQSPRHLIKEKRETATLKCYPIPRHDTVYWYQQGPGQDPQFLISFYEKMQSDKGSIPDRFSAQQFSDYHSELNMSSLELGDSALYFCASSPRQATNEKLFFGSGTQLSVL.

Comment on this clone: At one end the junction does not follow the germline gene, possibly because of a read error. V gene TRBV7-7 combines with J gene TRBJ2-1; weak D call: TRBD2 (6 bases). Germline CDR1 is SSHAT and CDR2 is FNYEAQ (reference sequence). This CDR3 contains 15 residues. CDR3 nucleotides: TGTGCTAGCAGCTTCGGCGGGAATAGGAACAATGAGCAGTTCTTC. This translates into CASSFGGNRNNEQFF.

The rearrangement uses TRBV10-3 and TRBJ2-3, with D possibly being TRBD1 (6 bases). The length of the CDR3 is 13 residues. Germline loops: CDR1 ENHRY, CDR2 SYGVKD. The V end lost 8 bases, the J end lost 1 base, and 10 bases lay between the germline ends. The CDR3 DNA reads as TGTGCCATCGGACAGCCAGGCACAGATACGCAGTATTTT. This translates into CAIGQPGTDTQYF.

A note on this clone: This specimen includes other DNA sequences encoding the same CDR3. This chain joins TRBV6-1 and TRBJ1-2, with D maybe TRBD1 (5 bases). This CDR3 region has 13 residues. Germline CDR1 reads MNHNS; CDR2 reads SASEGT. V lost 2 bases and J lost 3, with 7 bases in between. The CDR3 nucleotides read TGTGCCAGCAGTGAACGGGGGGACTATGGCTACACCTTC. Protein: CASSERGDYGYTF.

V usage is TRBV18 and J usage is TRBJ1-2; 10 nucleotides align to TRBD1. The CDR3 runs to 15 residues. Losses at the gene ends were 7 bases for V and 3 bases for J; bases not matched to a gene: 8. Germline V gives CDR1 KGHSH, CDR2 LQKENI. DNA of the CDR3: TGTGCCAGCTATCAGGGACAGGGGTCGGACTATGGCTACACCTTC. Its translation: CASYQGQGSDYGYTF.

The chain recombines TRBV27 with TRBJ2-3, with a weak D call TRBD2 (6 bases). CDR3 length equals 14 residues. Germline CDR1 reads MNHEY; CDR2 reads SMNVEV (reference sequence). Trimming took 8 bases from V and 4 from J, leaving 16 bases between them. The DNA of the CDR3 is TGTGCCAGCCTTGCCATGGGGAGGTCAGATACGCAGTATTTT. Translation gives CASLAMGRSDTQYF.

This chain joins TRBV30 and TRBJ1-2; the D is unclear. The CDR3 loop spans 13 amino acids. V was pared by 0 bases and J by 5 bases, with 10 bases between. CDR1 GTSNPN and CDR2 SVGIG come from the germline V gene (reference sequence). CDR3 coding DNA: TGTGCCTGGAGTGTAACGACATTTTATGGCTACACCTTC. Translation: CAWSVTTFYGYTF.

The CDR3 nucleotides are TGTGCCAGCAGCTTTTCGGGGAACACTGAAGCTTTCTTT. This encodes CASSFSGNTEAFF. The V gene is TRBV7-6, the J gene TRBJ1-1; D is unclear. Between the trimmed V and J ends, which lost 3 bases and 1 base, there was a span of 6 bases. CDR1 and CDR2 from the germline V gene are SGHVS and FNYEAQ. The CDR3 extends over 13 amino acids.

The chain couples TRBV7-2 to TRBJ1-6; D is undetermined. The germline V gene has CDR1 SGHTA and CDR2 FQGNSA. This CDR3 has 17 amino acids. The V and J ends lost 4 bases and 9 bases respectively, with 22 bases between them. CDR3 DNA sequence: TGTGCCAGCAGCTCGGTTACGGGGTCGGTACAAGTTTCACCCCTCCACTTT. Translation gives CASSSVTGSVQVSPLHF.